The T cell receptor beta chain described here comes from a study of shared clonotypes between healthy human individuals. Generated by immunoSEQ multiplex PCR, the TCRdb table keeps only in-frame clones and is missing some. The sample carries over 95,000 clones, about 63% recorded once. A note on this clone: Its antigen is unknown.

CD45RO+ cells joined CCR7-negative CD45RA+ TemRA cells to form CD8 memory. Germline V CDR1 and CDR2: SGHVS, FNYEAQ. V dropped 5 bases and J dropped 5; count of bases not matched to a gene: 14. The CDR3 is 16 residues long. Study results and caveats: Despite large depth, rarefaction showed incomplete sorted-subset sequencing. Clonotype sharing across several donors was observed for around 4.8% of naive CD4 clonotypes.

The chain links TRBV7-6 to TRBJ2-5; 7 bases map to TRBD2. The sequencing sample was made of memory CD8+ T cells sorted from blood. Stated subset: CD45RO+ cells pooled with CCR7-negative TemRA cells. This receptor was taken from a woman aged 30 to 39 in good health. CDR3 in DNA: TGTGCCAGCAGCCCTATTAAACTGGGGGGGTCGGAGACCCAGTACTTC. It yields the protein CASSPIKLGGSETQYF.